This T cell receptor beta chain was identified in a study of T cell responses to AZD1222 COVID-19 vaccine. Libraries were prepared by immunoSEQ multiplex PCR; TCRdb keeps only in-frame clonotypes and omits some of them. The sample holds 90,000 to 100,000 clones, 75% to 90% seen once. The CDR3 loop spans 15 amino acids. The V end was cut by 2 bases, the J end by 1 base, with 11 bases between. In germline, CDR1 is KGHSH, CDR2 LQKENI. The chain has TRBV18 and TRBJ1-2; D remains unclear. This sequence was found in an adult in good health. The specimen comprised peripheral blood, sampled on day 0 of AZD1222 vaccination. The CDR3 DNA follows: TGTGCCAGCTCACCAGTTTTCAGAGATAACTATGGCTACACCTTC. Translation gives CASSPVFRDNYGYTF. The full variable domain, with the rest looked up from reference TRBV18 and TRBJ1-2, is NAGVMQNPRHLVRRRGQEARLRCSPMKGHSHVYWYRQLPEEGLKFMVYLQKENIIDESGMPKERFSAEFPKEGPSILRIQQVVRGDSAAYFCASSPVFRDNYGYTFGSGTRLTVV.